This TCR beta chain appears in the sequencing data of a study of blood T cell repertoires in COVID-19. Data came from immunoSEQ multiplex PCR; TCRdb stores just in-frame clones and leaves some out. The repertoire consists of tens of thousands of clones, with roughly 80% occurring once and the leading ten covering about a sixth. V gave up 6 bases and J gave up 5 bases; unmatched junction bases: 4. In germline, CDR1 is SGHTA, CDR2 FQGTGA. CDR3 length equals 13 residues. This TCR was sampled from an elderly woman with active or convalescent COVID-19. The sequencing sample was made of peripheral blood. The rearrangement uses TRBV7-3 and TRBJ1-2; 9 bases agree with TRBD1. The CDR3 sequence is CASSGGQGYGYTF. CDR3 nucleotides: TGTGCCAGCAGTGGAGGACAGGGGTATGGCTACACCTTC. The full variable domain, in which reference TRBV7-3 and TRBJ1-2 provide the parts outside the CDR3, is GAGVSQTPSNKVTEKGKYVELRCDPISGHTALYWYRQSLGQGPEFLIYFQGTGAADDSGLPNDRFFAVRPEGSVSTLKIQRTERGDSAVYLCASSGGQGYGYTFGSGTRLTVV.